This T cell receptor (beta chain) is from a study of early T cells in non-severe SARS-CoV-2 infection listed by TCRdb under 2021. Describing the broader study: TCR sequencing used bulk RNA from unsorted whole blood, so alpha and beta chains could not be paired. General findings and caveats noted by the study authors: VDJdb matching was skewed toward anti-spike CD8 responses and likely underestimated virus-specific expansions by missing private and CD4 specificities.

Libraries were constructed by 5' RACE. The data were produced on a NextSeq 500. Unique molecular identifiers were attached to individual cDNA molecules in the TCR library protocol so that sequencing error and PCR bias could be corrected. TCR alpha and beta chains were both sequenced, and the abundances of alpha and beta sequences in each sample were closely correlated with each other. As for the original processing: Decombinator V4 was used to perform V gene, J gene and CDR3 annotation of TCR sequences. TCRs were defined as expanded if a significant change between any two time points was detected under a Poisson model with p below 0.0001. TCR abundances were normalised to the total number of TCRs sequenced per sample and expressed as counts per million. MAIT TCRs were defined by TRAV1-2 paired with TRAJ12, TRAJ20 or TRAJ33, and iNKT TCRs by TRAV10 paired with TRAJ18. VDJdb, accessed 1 November 2021, was searched for CMV, EBV and SARS-CoV-2 annotated TCRs, with TCRs annotated for multiple antigens excluded. TCRdb's own reprocessing of the public reads used fastp at Q25 and MiXCR and kept productive beta chains. Rows are unified per CDR3 protein, each entry keeping the most common DNA and genes. What appears here as the V and J calls and clone size reflects TCRdb's work, not the paper's. The sample table records about 19,000 distinct CDR3 sequences; more than 4% of these occur just once. 7.2% of the sample is in the top ten clones.

This was a case-control study nested in a cohort of healthcare workers in London, UK, who had nasopharyngeal swab PCR tests and blood samples taken every week. Between 23 and 31 March 2020, the week of the UK lockdown, healthcare workers were enrolled and then followed up weekly for as long as 16 weeks. CDR1 and CDR2 are drawn from the germline V gene: SGHVS, FNYEAQ. The CDR3 holds 14 amino acids from the cysteine to the phenylalanine. The kept DNA is CDR3 alone, 42 bases in frame from the first base. V and J are trimmed by 3 bases and 5 bases, and the gene matches miss 3 bases of the junction. This clonotype was found many times. Its antigen is not yet known. No per-base quality is available; no much larger clone lies one base away.

The sample consisted of whole blood. The rearranged segments are TRBV7-6 and TRBJ1-4, with 7 bases aligning to TRBD1. The receptor was isolated from an adult who was a healthcare worker with PCR-confirmed SARS-CoV-2 infection or an uninfected control (not recorded which). The CDR3 loop reads CASSLRGGNEKLFF. The bases read TGTGCCAGCAGCTTGCGAGGGGGCAATGAAAAACTGTTTTTT.